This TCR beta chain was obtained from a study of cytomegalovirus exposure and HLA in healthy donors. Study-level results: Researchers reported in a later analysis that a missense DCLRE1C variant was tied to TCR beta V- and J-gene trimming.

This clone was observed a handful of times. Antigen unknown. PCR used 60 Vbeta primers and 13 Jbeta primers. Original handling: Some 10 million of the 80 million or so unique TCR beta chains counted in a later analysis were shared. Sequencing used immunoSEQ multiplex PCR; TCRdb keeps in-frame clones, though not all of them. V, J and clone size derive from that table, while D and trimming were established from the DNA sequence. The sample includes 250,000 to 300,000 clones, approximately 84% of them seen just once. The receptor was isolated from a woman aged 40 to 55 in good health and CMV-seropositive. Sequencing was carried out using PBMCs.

The CDR3 bases are TGCAGTGCTAACCCTACGGTTGAGCAGTTCTTC. As protein: CSANPTVEQFF. The J gene is TRBJ2-1, the V gene TRBV20-1; D is unresolved. V was cut by 4 bases and J by 9 bases, with 10 bases left in between. Germline V gives CDR1 DFQATT, CDR2 SNEGSKA (reference sequence). CDR3 length: 11 amino acids.